One sample yielded the 6 T cell receptor beta chains listed below, sequenced in a study of cytomegalovirus exposure and HLA in healthy donors. The PCR used 60 Vbeta and 13 Jbeta primers. Assay used: immunoSEQ multiplex PCR; TCRdb lists only in-frame clones, some missing. The sample records 200,000 to 250,000 clones, just under 85% being singletons. The sample taken for sequencing was PBMCs. These receptors originate from a woman aged 40 to 55 in good health and CMV-seronegative.

V and J are TRBV10-3 and TRBJ2-7; perhaps TRBD1 as D (5 bases). Trimming took 4 bases from V and 0 from J, leaving 10 bases between them. The CDR3 is made up of 14 amino acids. Germline V gives CDR1 ENHRY, CDR2 SYGVKD. DNA of the CDR3: TGTGCCATCAGTGTTGCAGGGAACTCCTACGAGCAGTACTTC. This encodes CAISVAGNSYEQYF.

The J gene is TRBJ1-1, the V gene TRBV5-5; TRBD1 might be the D (6 bases). Germline V gene sequence: CDR1 SGHKS, CDR2 YYEKEE (reference sequence). Trimming removed 0 bases at V and 11 bases at J, with 14 bases between. The CDR3 has 13 amino acids. This CDR3 is CASSLVAGVWAFF. CDR3 coding DNA: TGTGCCAGCAGCTTGGTAGCAGGGGTTTGGGCTTTCTTT. Variable domain in full (rest from reference TRBV5-5 and TRBJ1-1): DAGVTQSPTHLIKTRGQQVTLRCSPISGHKSVSWYQQVLGQGPQFIFQYYEKEERGRGNFPDRFSARQFPNYSSELNVNALLLGDSALYLCASSLVAGVWAFFGQGTRLTVV.

This clone was seen a single time. V gene TRBV7-8 combines with J gene TRBJ2-7; 7 bases fit TRBD2. CDR1 is SGHVS and CDR2 is FQNEAQ in the germline V gene. The V segment lost 8 bases and the J segment 4 bases; nucleotides outside the gene matches: 11. This CDR3 is 14 amino acids long. In DNA form, the CDR3 reads TGTGCCAGCTCACCGCGGGACTACAGATACGAGCAGTACTTC. Translating it yields CASSPRDYRYEQYF. Looking up the rest from reference TRBV7-8 and TRBJ2-7 gives the full variable domain: GAGVSQSPRYKVAKRGQDVALRCDPISGHVSLFWYQQALGQGPEFLTYFQNEAQLDKSGLPSDRFFAERPEGSVSTLKIQRTQQEDSAVYLCASSPRDYRYEQYFGPGTRLTVT.

The gene calls are TRBV27 and TRBJ2-7, with 9 bases aligning to TRBD1. CDR1 is MNHEY, CDR2 SMNVEV, per germline (reference sequence). Trimming removed 3 bases from V and 2 bases from J; junction bases left unmatched: 5. The CDR3 is made up of 15 amino acids. Here the CDR3 reads CASSFSGTGTYEQYF. The CDR3 bases are TGTGCCAGCAGTTTTTCCGGGACAGGGACCTACGAGCAGTACTTC.

The sample holds one count of this clone. The genes are TRBV27 and TRBJ1-4; D is ambiguous. The CDR3 length is 12 residues. The V gene's germline CDR1 is MNHEY and CDR2 SMNVEV (reference sequence). V gave up 3 bases and J gave up 5 bases, with 4 bases separating them. CDR3 amino acids: CASSFPNEKLFF. The CDR3 coding sequence is TGTGCCAGCAGTTTCCCAAATGAAAAACTGTTTTTT.

This chain connects TRBV5-1 to TRBJ2-1; 8 bases are shared with TRBD2. Germline CDR1 reads SGHRS; CDR2 reads YFSETQ. The CDR3 runs to 15 residues. The J segment lost 2 bases and the V segment lost 4 bases, leaving 5 bases of the junction unmatched. The CDR3 coding sequence is TGCGCCAGCAGCCCAACGGGGGGGCCCTACAATGAGCAGTTCTTC. This codes for CASSPTGGPYNEQFF. The full variable domain, with the rest looked up from reference TRBV5-1 and TRBJ2-1, is KAGVTQTPRYLIKTRGQQVTLSCSPISGHRSVSWYQQTPGQGLQFLFEYFSETQRNKGNFPGRFSGRQFSNSRSEMNVSTLELGDSALYLCASSPTGGPYNEQFFGPGTRLTVL.